Each of the 25 T cell receptor beta chains below was sequenced from the same sample in a study of shared clonotypes between healthy human individuals. Assay used: immunoSEQ multiplex PCR; TCRdb lists only in-frame clones, some missing. The table includes about 2.1 million clones, roughly 93% detected once. In the naive CD8 group, cells lacked CD45RO and were positively selected for CCR7, so terminally differentiated effector memory CD45RA+ cells were left out. Sequencing was done on a sample of naive CD8+ T cells from PBMCs. The receptors were gathered from a man between 18 and 29 years old in good health. Some clones in this sample may be carry-over from other donors' samples.

The rearrangement uses TRBV13 and TRBJ1-2; D ambiguous. Germline CDR1 reads PRHDT; CDR2 reads FYEKMQ (reference sequence). Trimming stripped 3 bases from V and 8 bases from J, with 19 bases between. The CDR3 is made up of 15 amino acids. The CDR3 DNA reads TGTGCCAGCAGCTTTTTCTCAGGCACTAGGTTCGGCTACACCTTC. Translating it yields CASSFFSGTRFGYTF.

V and J are TRBV29-1 and TRBJ2-5; 9 nucleotides line up with TRBD1. The J call could be wrong; TRBJ2-7 is a better fit for the DNA end. Germline CDR1 reads SQVTM; CDR2 reads ANQGSEA. The CDR3 extends over 12 amino acids. The CDR3 region is CSAGTGIYEQYF. The DNA of the CDR3 is TGCAGCGCGGGGACAGGGATCTACGAGCAGTACTTC.

The V and J genes are TRBV27 and TRBJ1-1; perhaps TRBD1 as D (5 bases). V dropped 6 bases and J dropped 3 bases, with 11 bases sitting between them. The CDR3 consists of 13 residues. CDR1 MNHEY and CDR2 SMNVEV come from the germline V gene (reference sequence). The CDR3 region is CASSFLGHTEAFF. CDR3 DNA: TGTGCCAGCAGCTTTCTGGGACACACTGAAGCTTTCTTT.

This CDR3 reads CASSFTPGAGNTIYF. CDR3 nucleotide sequence: TGTGCCAGCAGCTTTACACCAGGGGCTGGAAACACCATATATTTT. The chain links TRBV5-6 to TRBJ1-3; tentative D call: TRBD1 (6 bases). V gave up 2 bases and J gave up 2 bases, with 11 bases separating them. Looked up from germline, CDR1 is SGHDT and CDR2 is YYEEEE. The CDR3 totals 15 residues.

The J gene is TRBJ1-1, the V gene TRBV6-5, with D perhaps matching TRBD1 (5 bases). V lost 0 bases and J lost 6, with 14 bases in between. CDR3 length: 15 residues. Looked up from germline, CDR1 is MNHEY and CDR2 is SVGAGI. CDR3 region: CASSYSMEGAAEAFF. CDR3 nucleotide sequence: TGTGCCAGCAGTTACTCGATGGAAGGGGCCGCTGAAGCTTTCTTT.

In the case of this clone: The same CDR3 arises from other DNA sequences in this sample as well. V gene TRBV7-2 combines with J gene TRBJ2-7, with D perhaps TRBD1 or TRBD2 (5 bases each). Per the germline V gene, CDR1 is SGHTA and CDR2 is FQGNSA. The CDR3 runs 14 residues. The V end was cut by 4 bases, the J end by 2 bases, with 12 bases between. In nucleotides, the CDR3 is TGTGCCAGCAGCTCCCGGGACCGAGCCTACGAGCAGTACTTC. This codes for CASSSRDRAYEQYF.

The J gene is TRBJ2-7, the V gene TRBV5-1, with 12 bases matching TRBD2. Losses at the gene ends were 6 bases for V and 2 bases for J; bases not matched to a gene: 18. From germline, CDR1 is SGHRS and CDR2 YFSETQ. The CDR3 length is 19 residues. CDR3 in DNA: TGCGCCAGCACCATTGAGATCACGACTAGCGGGAGAGCCCCCTACGAGCAGTACTTC. Residues: CASTIEITTSGRAPYEQYF.

The J gene is TRBJ2-2, the V gene TRBV4-3; possible D gene TRBD2, 5 bases. The CDR3 consists of 15 residues. CDR1 is LGHNA and CDR2 is YSLEER in the germline V gene. V was trimmed by 1 base and J by 7 bases, leaving 13 bases between them. The CDR3 loop reads CASSQGMAGHGELFF. CDR3 bases: TGCGCCAGCAGCCAAGGGATGGCGGGTCACGGGGAGCTGTTTTTT.

The V gene is TRBV29-1, the J gene TRBJ2-7, with D tentatively TRBD1 or TRBD2 (6 bases each). Germline V CDR1 and CDR2: SQVTM, ANQGSEA. The CDR3 consists of 14 residues. V lost 1 base and J lost 3, with 13 bases in between. CDR3 protein: CSVEGNGGLYEQYF. The CDR3 region has the DNA TGCAGCGTTGAAGGGAATGGGGGGCTCTACGAGCAGTACTTC.

The V call is TRBV6-5, the J call TRBJ2-7, with 8 positions matching TRBD2. The CDR3 has 16 amino acids. Germline CDR1 MNHEY, CDR2 SVGAGI. Unmatched junction bases numbered 7, after V lost 0 bases and J lost 3 bases. This chain's CDR3 is CASSYSPAGVGYEQYF. The CDR3 DNA reads TGTGCCAGCAGTTACTCGCCAGCGGGAGTCGGCTACGAGCAGTACTTC.

The J gene is TRBJ1-1, the V gene TRBV28; 9 bases match TRBD1. The CDR3 length is 20 residues. Trimming took 1 base from V and 2 from J; bases not matched to a gene: 17. The germline V gene encodes CDR1 MDHEN and CDR2 SYDVKM. CDR3 bases: TGTGCCAGCAGTTTATTTGTGTACCGACAGGGGGTGAACTCTAACACTGAAGCTTTCTTT. Its translation is CASSLFVYRQGVNSNTEAFF.

A word on this clone: This sample also contains other DNA sequences that code for the same CDR3. This chain joins TRBV10-3 and TRBJ2-7; 10 bases line up with TRBD2. Trimming took 5 bases from V and 0 from J; bases not matched to a gene: 4. Germline values: CDR1 ENHRY, CDR2 SYGVKD. The length of the CDR3 is 15 residues. CDR3 coding DNA: TGTGCCATCAGTACCGGGACTAGCGTCTCCTACGAGCAGTACTTC. It encodes CAISTGTSVSYEQYF.

The V and J genes are TRBV7-2 and TRBJ2-1, with D maybe TRBD2 (5 bases). The CDR3 is made up of 13 amino acids. V dropped 8 bases and J dropped 0 bases, with 8 bases sitting between them. Per the germline V gene, CDR1 is SGHTA and CDR2 is FQGNSA. In nucleotides, the CDR3 is TGTGCCAGCCACACTAGCTCCTACAATGAGCAGTTCTTC. Its translation is CASHTSSYNEQFF.

This clone was detected only once. The V gene is TRBV4-3, the J gene TRBJ2-3, with 8 bases that match TRBD2. The junction had 10 bases not matched to a gene; V was cut back by 3 bases and J by 2 bases. Looked up from germline, CDR1 is LGHNA and CDR2 is YSLEER. This CDR3 has 17 amino acids. CDR3 sequence (DNA): TGCGCCAGCAGCCAGTCCGCGCGGGAGGTTTTCACAGATACGCAGTATTTT. Protein: CASSQSAREVFTDTQYF.

The chain joins TRBV27 to TRBJ2-2; 10 bases align to TRBD2. Germline V gene data show CDR1 as MNHEY and CDR2 as SMNVEV (reference sequence). The ends lost 7 bases at V and 9 bases at J; junction bases unmatched: 8. The CDR3 has 14 residues. This CDR3 reads CASTVLAGVRELFF. The CDR3 region has the DNA TGTGCCAGCACTGTTCTAGCGGGAGTAAGGGAGCTGTTTTTT.

This chain uses TRBV5-6 with TRBJ2-4; D remains unclear. Per germline, CDR1 SGHDT and CDR2 YYEEEE. The CDR3 spans 16 residues. Trimming stripped 1 base from V and 0 bases from J, with 11 bases between. CDR3 protein: CASSLRTETAKNIQYF. The DNA of the CDR3 is TGTGCCAGCAGCTTGAGGACCGAGACAGCCAAAAACATTCAGTACTTC.

V is TRBV4-3 and J is TRBJ2-7, with 9 bases identical to TRBD2. V lost 4 bases, J lost 5 bases, and 15 bases stayed unmatched. The CDR3 length is 17 residues. The V gene's germline CDR1 is LGHNA and CDR2 YSLEER. The CDR3 nucleotides are TGCGCCAGCAGCCCGTCTCGTAGGCTAGCGGGAAACCACGAGCAGTACTTC. This encodes CASSPSRRLAGNHEQYF.

V gene TRBV5-4 combines with J gene TRBJ2-2; 12 nucleotides align to TRBD2. The CDR3 has 16 amino acids. The germline gives CDR1 SGHNT, CDR2 YYREEE (reference sequence). V shed 5 bases and J 0 bases; nucleotides not matched to a gene: 2. The CDR3 coding sequence is TGTGCCAGCAGGCTAGCGGGAGGGACGAACACCGGGGAGCTGTTTTTT. Amino acids: CASRLAGGTNTGELFF.

This chain links TRBV5-6 with TRBJ2-3; 12 positions agree with TRBD2. Germline CDR1 SGHDT, CDR2 YYEEEE. V gave up 0 bases and J gave up 6 bases; unmatched junction bases: 5. The CDR3 is 16 residues long. The CDR3 nucleotides read TGTGCCAGCAGCTTGGTAGCTAGCGGGAGGGGTGATACGCAGTATTTT. It is translated as CASSLVASGRGDTQYF.

The CDR3 spells CASLKWTSVESTGELFF. The DNA of the CDR3 is TGTGCCAGCCTAAAATGGACTAGCGTGGAGTCCACCGGGGAGCTGTTTTTT. V usage is TRBV28 and J usage is TRBJ2-2; TRBD2 matches 9 bases. J was trimmed by 4 bases and V by 8 bases; bases with no gene match: 14. CDR3 length: 17 amino acids. CDR1 is MDHEN and CDR2 is SYDVKM in the germline V gene.

V gene TRBV15 combines with J gene TRBJ2-7; TRBD2 agrees at 11 bases. Germline values: CDR1 LNHNV, CDR2 YYDKDF (reference sequence). The V gene end was trimmed by 4 bases and the J gene end by 6 bases; junction bases not matched to a gene: 14. The CDR3 contains 17 residues. The CDR3 DNA reads TGTGCCACCAGCAACTCGGCCGGGGTAGCGGGAGGGGGCGAGCAGTACTTC. Translated, it gives CATSNSAGVAGGGEQYF. Full variable domain (rest looked up from reference TRBV15 and TRBJ2-7): DAMVIQNPRYQVTQFGKPVTLSCSQTLNHNVMYWYQQKSSQAPKLLFHYYDKDFNNEADTPDNFQSRRPNTSFCFLDIRSPGLGDTAMYLCATSNSAGVAGGGEQYFGPGTRLTVT.

V and J are TRBV4-1 and TRBJ2-1; no definite D call. The CDR3 is 17 amino acids. V dropped 0 bases and J dropped 0 bases, with 12 bases sitting between them. CDR1 and CDR2 (germline): MGHRA, YSYEKL. CDR3 sequence reads: CASSQDVRVGSYNEQFF. DNA for the CDR3: TGCGCCAGCAGCCAAGATGTTAGGGTTGGCTCCTACAATGAGCAGTTCTTC.

The chain combines TRBV10-1 with TRBJ2-1; D not certain. The V and J ends lost 2 bases and 8 bases respectively, with 16 bases between them. Per the germline V gene, CDR1 is WNHNN and CDR2 is SYGVQD (reference sequence). This CDR3 region has 15 residues. CDR3 bases: TGCGCCAGCAGTGAGACCTACGCCCCAAGGGATGAGCAGTTCTTC. This translates into CASSETYAPRDEQFF.

This chain connects TRBV5-1 to TRBJ1-1, with D perhaps matching TRBD1 (5 bases). The CDR3 consists of 15 residues. V lost 0 bases and J lost 3, with 12 bases in between. In germline, CDR1 is SGHRS, CDR2 YFSETQ. CDR3 sequence: CASSLERGMDTEAFF. CDR3 sequence (DNA): TGCGCCAGCAGCTTGGAGCGGGGGATGGACACTGAAGCTTTCTTT.

The V gene is TRBV27, the J gene TRBJ2-3; 7 nucleotides line up with TRBD2. Germline CDR1 and CDR2: MNHEY and SMNVEV (reference sequence). V lost 5 bases to trimming and J lost 1 base; unmatched junction nucleotides: 9. The CDR3 covers 16 residues. The CDR3 protein is CASSLQLAYGTDTQYF. The CDR3 DNA reads TGTGCCAGCAGTCTACAACTAGCGTACGGCACAGATACGCAGTATTTT.